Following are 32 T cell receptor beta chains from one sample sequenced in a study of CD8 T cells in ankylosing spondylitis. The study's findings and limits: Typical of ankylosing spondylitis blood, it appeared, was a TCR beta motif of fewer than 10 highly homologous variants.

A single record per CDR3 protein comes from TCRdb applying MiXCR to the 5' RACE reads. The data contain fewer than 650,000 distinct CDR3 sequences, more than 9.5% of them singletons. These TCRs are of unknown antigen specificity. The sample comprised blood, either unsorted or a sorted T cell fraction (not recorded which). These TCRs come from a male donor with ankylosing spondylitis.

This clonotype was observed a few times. CDR3: CASSLVSGSSHYEQYF. The CDR3 nucleotides are TGTGCCAGCAGCTTAGTTAGCGGGAGCTCCCATTACGAGCAGTACTTC. This rearrangement joins TRBV11-2 to TRBJ2-7, with 9 bases matching TRBD2. J was trimmed by 4 bases and V by 1 base; bases with no gene match: 8. CDR1 is SGHAT, CDR2 FQNNGV, per germline. CDR3 length: 16 residues.

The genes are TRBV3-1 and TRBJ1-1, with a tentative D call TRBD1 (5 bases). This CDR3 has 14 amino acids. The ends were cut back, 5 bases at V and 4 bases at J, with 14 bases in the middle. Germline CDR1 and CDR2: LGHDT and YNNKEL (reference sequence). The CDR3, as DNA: TGTGCCAGCAGCGCAGGGCCGGGGGGCACTGAAGCTTTCTTT. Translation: CASSAGPGGTEAFF. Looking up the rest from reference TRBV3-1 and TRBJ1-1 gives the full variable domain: DTAVSQTPKYLVTQMGNDKSIKCEQNLGHDTMYWYKQDSKKFLKIMFSYNNKELIINETVPNRFSPKSPDKAHLNLHINSLELGDSAVYFCASSAGPGGTEAFFGQGTRLTVV.

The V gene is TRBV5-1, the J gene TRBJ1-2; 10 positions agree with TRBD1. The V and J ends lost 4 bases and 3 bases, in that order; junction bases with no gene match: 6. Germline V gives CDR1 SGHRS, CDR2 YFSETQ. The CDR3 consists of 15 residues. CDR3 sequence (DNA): TGCGCCAGCAGCCCCTCGGACAGGGGGGACTATGGCTACACCTTC. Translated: CASSPSDRGDYGYTF.

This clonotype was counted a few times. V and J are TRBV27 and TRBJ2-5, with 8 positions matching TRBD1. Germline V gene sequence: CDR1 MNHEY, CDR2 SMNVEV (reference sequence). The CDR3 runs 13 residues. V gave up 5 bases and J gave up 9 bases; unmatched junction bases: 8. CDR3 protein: CASSLDRERAQYF. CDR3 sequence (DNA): TGTGCCAGCAGTCTGGACAGGGAGAGGGCCCAGTACTTC.

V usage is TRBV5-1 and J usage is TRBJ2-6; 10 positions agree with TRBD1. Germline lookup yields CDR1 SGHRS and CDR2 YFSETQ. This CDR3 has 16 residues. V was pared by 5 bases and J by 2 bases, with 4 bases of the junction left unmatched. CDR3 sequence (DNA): TGCGCCAGCAGGGCGGGACAGGGGACTGGGGCCAACGTCCTGACTTTC. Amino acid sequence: CASRAGQGTGANVLTF.

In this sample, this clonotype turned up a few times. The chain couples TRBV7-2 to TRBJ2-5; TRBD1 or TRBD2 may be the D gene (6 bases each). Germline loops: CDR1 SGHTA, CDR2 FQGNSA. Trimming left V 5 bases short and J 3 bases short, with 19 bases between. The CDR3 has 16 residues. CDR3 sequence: CASSPNGGPREETQYF. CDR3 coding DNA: TGTGCCAGCAGCCCCAACGGGGGCCCGAGGGAAGAGACCCAGTACTTC.

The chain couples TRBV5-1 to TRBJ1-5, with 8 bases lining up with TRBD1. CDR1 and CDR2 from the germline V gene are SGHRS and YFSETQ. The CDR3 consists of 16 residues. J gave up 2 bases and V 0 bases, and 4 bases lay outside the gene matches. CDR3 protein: CASSLGSDRGNQPQHF. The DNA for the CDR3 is TGCGCCAGCAGCTTGGGTTCGGACAGGGGCAATCAGCCCCAGCATTTT.

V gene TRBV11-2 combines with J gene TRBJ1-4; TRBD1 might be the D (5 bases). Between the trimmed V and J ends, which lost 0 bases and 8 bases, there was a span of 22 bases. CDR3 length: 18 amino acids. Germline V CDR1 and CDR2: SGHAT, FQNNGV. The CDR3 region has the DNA TGTGCCAGCAGCTTAGAATCTTGGACATTCGGCATGGCGGAAAAACTGTTTTTT. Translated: CASSLESWTFGMAEKLFF.

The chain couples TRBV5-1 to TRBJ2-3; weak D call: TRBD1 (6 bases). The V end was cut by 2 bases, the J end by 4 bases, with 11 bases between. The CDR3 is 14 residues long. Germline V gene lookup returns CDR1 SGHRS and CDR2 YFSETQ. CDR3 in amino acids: CASSFTGWPDTQYF. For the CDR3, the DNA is TGCGCCAGCAGCTTCACAGGGTGGCCAGATACGCAGTATTTT. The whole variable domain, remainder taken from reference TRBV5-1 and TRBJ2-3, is KAGVTQTPRYLIKTRGQQVTLSCSPISGHRSVSWYQQTPGQGLQFLFEYFSETQRNKGNFPGRFSGRQFSNSRSEMNVSTLELGDSALYLCASSFTGWPDTQYFGPGTRLTVL.

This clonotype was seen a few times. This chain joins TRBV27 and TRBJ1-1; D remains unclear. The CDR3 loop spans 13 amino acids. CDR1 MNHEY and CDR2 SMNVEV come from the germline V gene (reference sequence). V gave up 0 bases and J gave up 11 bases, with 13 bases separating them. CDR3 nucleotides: TGTGCCAGCAGTTTATCGGGCAGTTTTTTGGCTTTCTTT. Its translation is CASSLSGSFLAFF.

CDR3 in amino acids: CASSLAAGPEYF. CDR3 DNA: TGTGCCAGCAGCTTGGCTGCCGGCCCCGAGTATTTT. V and J are TRBV5-4 and TRBJ2-3; D remains ambiguous. This CDR3 comprises 12 residues. Germline values: CDR1 SGHNT, CDR2 YYREEE (reference sequence). V was pared by 0 bases and J by 13 bases, with 12 bases between.

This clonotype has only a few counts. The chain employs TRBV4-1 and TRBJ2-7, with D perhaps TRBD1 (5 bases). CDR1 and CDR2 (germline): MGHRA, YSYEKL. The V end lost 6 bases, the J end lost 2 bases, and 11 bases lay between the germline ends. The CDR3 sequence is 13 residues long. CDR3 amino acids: CASRIRTTYEQYV. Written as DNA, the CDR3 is TGCGCCAGCAGGATTAGGACAACCTACGAGCAGTACGTC.

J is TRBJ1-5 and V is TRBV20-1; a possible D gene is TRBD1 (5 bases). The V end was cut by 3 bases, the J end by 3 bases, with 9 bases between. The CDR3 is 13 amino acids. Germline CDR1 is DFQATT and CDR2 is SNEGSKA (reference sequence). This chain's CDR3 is CSARGQHNQPQHF. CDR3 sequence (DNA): TGCAGTGCTAGGGGGCAGCACAATCAGCCCCAGCATTTT.

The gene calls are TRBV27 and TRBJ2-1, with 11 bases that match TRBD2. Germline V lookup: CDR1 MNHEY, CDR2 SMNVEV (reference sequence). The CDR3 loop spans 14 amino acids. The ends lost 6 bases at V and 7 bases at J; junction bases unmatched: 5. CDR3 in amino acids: CASRTGLAGNEQFF. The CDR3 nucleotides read TGTGCCAGCAGAACTGGACTAGCGGGTAATGAGCAGTTCTTC.

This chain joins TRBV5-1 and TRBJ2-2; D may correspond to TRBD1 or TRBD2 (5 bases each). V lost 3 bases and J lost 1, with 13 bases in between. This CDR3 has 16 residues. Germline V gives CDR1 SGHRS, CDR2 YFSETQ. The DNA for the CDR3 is TGCGCCAGCAGCTCAACCGGGACGGTGAACACCGGGGAGCTGTTTTTT. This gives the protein CASSSTGTVNTGELFF.

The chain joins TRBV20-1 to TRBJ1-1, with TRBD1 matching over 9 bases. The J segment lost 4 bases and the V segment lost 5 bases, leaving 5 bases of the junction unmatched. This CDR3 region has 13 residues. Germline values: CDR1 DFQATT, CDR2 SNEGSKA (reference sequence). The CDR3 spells CSASRDRATEAFF. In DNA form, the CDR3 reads TGCAGTGCTTCCCGGGACAGGGCCACTGAAGCTTTCTTT.

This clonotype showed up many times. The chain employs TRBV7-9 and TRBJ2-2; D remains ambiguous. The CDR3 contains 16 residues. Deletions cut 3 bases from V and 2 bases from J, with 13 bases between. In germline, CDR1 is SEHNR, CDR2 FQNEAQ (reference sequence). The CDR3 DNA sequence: TGTGCCAGCAGCTTGACGAGTCAGACCAACACCGGGGAGCTGTTTTTT. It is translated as CASSLTSQTNTGELFF.

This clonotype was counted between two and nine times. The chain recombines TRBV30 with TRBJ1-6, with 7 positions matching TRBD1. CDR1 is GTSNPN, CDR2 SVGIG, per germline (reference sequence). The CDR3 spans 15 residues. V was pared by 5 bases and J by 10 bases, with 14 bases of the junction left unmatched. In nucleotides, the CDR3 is TGTGCCTGGTTACTACGAGGGGGCGCAGGATCACCCCTCCACTTT. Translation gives CAWLLRGGAGSPLHF.

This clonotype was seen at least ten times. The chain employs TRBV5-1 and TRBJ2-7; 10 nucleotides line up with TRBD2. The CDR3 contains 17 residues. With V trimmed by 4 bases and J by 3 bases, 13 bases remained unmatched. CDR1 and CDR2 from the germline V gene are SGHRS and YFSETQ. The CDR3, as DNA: TGCGCCAGCAGCCGGGCAGGAGGGCTAGCGGGGGACTACGAGCAGTACTTC. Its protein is CASSRAGGLAGDYEQYF.

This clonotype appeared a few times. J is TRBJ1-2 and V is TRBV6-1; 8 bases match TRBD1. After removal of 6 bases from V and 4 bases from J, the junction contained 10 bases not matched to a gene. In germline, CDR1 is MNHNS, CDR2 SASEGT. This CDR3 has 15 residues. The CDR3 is CASRELPTGGYGYTF. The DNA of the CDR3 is TGTGCCAGCAGAGAACTACCTACAGGGGGCTATGGCTACACCTTC.

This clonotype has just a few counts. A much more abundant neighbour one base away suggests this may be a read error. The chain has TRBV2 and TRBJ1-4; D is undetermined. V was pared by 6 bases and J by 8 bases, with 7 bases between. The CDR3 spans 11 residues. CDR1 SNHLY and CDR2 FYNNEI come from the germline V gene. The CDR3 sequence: CASRLGEKLFF. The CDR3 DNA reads TGTGCCAGCAGGTTGGGGGAAAAACTGTTTTTT.

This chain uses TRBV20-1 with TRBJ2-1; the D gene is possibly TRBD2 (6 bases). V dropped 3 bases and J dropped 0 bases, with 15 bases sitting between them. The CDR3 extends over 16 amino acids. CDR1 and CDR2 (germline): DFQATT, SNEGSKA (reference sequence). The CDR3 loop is CSARPPGSSSYNEQFF. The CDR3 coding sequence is TGCAGTGCTAGGCCTCCCGGGAGTAGCTCCTACAATGAGCAGTTCTTC.

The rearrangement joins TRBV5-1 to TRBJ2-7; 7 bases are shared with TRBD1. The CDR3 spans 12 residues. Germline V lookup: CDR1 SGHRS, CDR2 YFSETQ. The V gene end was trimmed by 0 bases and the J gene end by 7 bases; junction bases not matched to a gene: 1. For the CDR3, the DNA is TGCGCCAGCAGCTTGGGACAGGGAGAGCAGTACGTC. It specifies CASSLGQGEQYV.

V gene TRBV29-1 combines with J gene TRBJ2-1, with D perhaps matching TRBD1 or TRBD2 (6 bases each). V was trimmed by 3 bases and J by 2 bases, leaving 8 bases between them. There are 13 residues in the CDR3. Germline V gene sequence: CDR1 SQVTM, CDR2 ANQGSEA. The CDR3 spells CSVERDTYNEQFF. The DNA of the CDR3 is TGCAGCGTTGAGCGGGACACCTACAATGAGCAGTTCTTC.

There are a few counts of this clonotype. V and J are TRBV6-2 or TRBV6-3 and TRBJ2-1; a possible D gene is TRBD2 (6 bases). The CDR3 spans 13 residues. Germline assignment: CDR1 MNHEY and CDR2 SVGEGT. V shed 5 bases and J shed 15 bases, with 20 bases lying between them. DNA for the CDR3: TGTGCCAGCAGTCCCTCCGGGAGCTTTTCTGGGTTCTTC. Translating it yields CASSPSGSFSGFF.

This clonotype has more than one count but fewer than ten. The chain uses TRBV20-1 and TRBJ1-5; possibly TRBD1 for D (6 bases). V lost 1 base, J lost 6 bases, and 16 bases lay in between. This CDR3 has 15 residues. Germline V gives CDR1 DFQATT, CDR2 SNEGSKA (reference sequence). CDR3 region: CSARGQQGVIQPQHF. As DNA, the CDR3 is TGCAGTGCTAGAGGACAACAGGGAGTTATTCAGCCCCAGCATTTT.

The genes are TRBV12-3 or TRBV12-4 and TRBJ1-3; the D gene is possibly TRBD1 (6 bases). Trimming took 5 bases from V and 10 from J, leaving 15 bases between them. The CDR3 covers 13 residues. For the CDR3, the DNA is TGTGCCAGCAGTCCCCGGGCAGGGGAGACCATATATTTT. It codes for CASSPRAGETIYF.

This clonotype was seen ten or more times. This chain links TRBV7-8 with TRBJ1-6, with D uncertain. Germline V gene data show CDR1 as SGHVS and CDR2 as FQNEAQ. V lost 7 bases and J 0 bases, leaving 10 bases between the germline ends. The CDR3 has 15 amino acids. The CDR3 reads CASMSFSSYNSPLHF. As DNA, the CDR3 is TGTGCCAGCATGAGCTTTAGCTCCTATAATTCACCCCTCCACTTT. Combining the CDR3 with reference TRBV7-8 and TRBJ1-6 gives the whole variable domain GAGVSQSPRYKVAKRGQDVALRCDPISGHVSLFWYQQALGQGPEFLTYFQNEAQLDKSGLPSDRFFAERPEGSVSTLKIQRTQQEDSAVYLCASMSFSSYNSPLHFGNGTRLTVT.

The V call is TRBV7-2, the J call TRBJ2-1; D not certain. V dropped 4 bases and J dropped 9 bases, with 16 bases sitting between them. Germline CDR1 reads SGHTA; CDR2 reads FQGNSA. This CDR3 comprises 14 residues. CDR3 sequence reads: CASSSSMISGEQFF. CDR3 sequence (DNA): TGTGCCAGCAGCTCGAGTATGATTTCAGGTGAGCAGTTCTTC.

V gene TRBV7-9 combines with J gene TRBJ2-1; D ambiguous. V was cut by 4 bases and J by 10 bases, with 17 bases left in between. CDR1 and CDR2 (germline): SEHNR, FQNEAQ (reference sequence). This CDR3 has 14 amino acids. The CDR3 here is CASSSTNRGPEQFF. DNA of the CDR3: TGTGCCAGCAGCTCGACCAACCGAGGACCGGAGCAGTTCTTC.

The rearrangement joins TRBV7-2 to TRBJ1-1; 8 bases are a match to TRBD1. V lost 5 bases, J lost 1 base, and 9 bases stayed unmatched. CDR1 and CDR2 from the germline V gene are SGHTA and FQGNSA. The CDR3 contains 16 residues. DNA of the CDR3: TGTGCCAGCAGCAGACAGGACAGGGATACGAACACTGAAGCTTTCTTT. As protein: CASSRQDRDTNTEAFF.

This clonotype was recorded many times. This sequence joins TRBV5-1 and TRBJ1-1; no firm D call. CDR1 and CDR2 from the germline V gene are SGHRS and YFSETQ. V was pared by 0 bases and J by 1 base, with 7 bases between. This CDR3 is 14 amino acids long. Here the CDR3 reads CASSLEVSNTEAFF. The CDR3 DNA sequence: TGCGCCAGCAGCTTGGAGGTTTCGAACACTGAAGCTTTCTTT.